This T cell receptor (beta chain) was recovered during a study of blood T cell repertoires in COVID-19. As for the study in general: T cells, B-cell-depleted T cells, or PBMCs supplied cDNA or gDNA.

Seattle-derived patients entered the study during active infection and were followed longitudinally. Original analysis: Counts of nucleated cells, estimated from reference gene primer amplification, were obtained. Data came from immunoSEQ multiplex PCR; TCRdb stores just in-frame clones and leaves some out. That table supplies the V and J calls and clone size; D and trimming were determined from the DNA. In the table there are roughly 250,000 clones, less than 90% of which are singletons. The CDR3 has 14 residues. V lost 5 bases and J lost 4; bases outside the gene matches: 4. CDR1 and CDR2 from the germline V gene are SGHRS and YFSETQ. This clone was observed a handful of times.

V gene TRBV5-1 combines with J gene TRBJ2-1, with 9 bases lining up with TRBD2. The specimen was peripheral blood. This sequence originates from a woman under 40 with COVID-19, enrolled during active disease. In DNA, the CDR3 is TGCGCCAGCAGGTTTAGCGGGGGTTACAATGAGCAGTTCTTC. The encoded protein is CASRFSGGYNEQFF.